The 27 T cell receptor beta chains given below trace back to one sample, sequenced in a study of cytomegalovirus exposure and HLA in healthy donors. The PCR made use of 60 Vbeta and 13 Jbeta primers. Repertoires were generated with immunoSEQ multiplex PCR, while TCRdb's copy carries only in-frame clones and drops some. This sample has some 140,000 clones, with almost 80% found just once. The sample consisted of PBMCs. Receptors originate from a man aged 18 to 29 in good health and CMV-seronegative.

The chain uses TRBV7-9 and TRBJ2-1; 9 bases map to TRBD1. Trimming removed 5 bases from V and 4 bases from J; junction bases left unmatched: 15. Per the germline V gene, CDR1 is SEHNR and CDR2 is FQNEAQ (reference sequence). There are 18 residues in the CDR3. The CDR3 is CASSTPDRGLLFYNEQFF. CDR3 nucleotide sequence: TGTGCCAGCAGCACCCCGGACAGGGGACTTTTATTTTACAATGAGCAGTTCTTC.

The chain links TRBV5-1 to TRBJ2-2, with a possible D match to TRBD1 (6 bases). The germline V gene has CDR1 SGHRS and CDR2 YFSETQ. The germline V and J ends were trimmed by 4 bases and 2 bases, with 9 bases remaining between them. CDR3 length equals 14 residues. CDR3 residues: CASSGTKNTGELFF. CDR3 coding DNA: TGCGCCAGCAGCGGGACAAAAAACACCGGGGAGCTGTTTTTT.

The chain couples TRBV7-3 to TRBJ2-7; D possibly corresponds to TRBD2 (5 bases). Trimming took off 5 bases at V and 1 base at J, with 9 bases between the two ends. CDR1 and CDR2 (germline): SGHTA, FQGTGA. The CDR3 spans 13 residues. CDR3 in amino acids: CASSPSGSYEQYF. Here the CDR3 DNA reads TGTGCCAGCAGCCCATCGGGGTCCTACGAGCAGTACTTC.

The rearrangement joins TRBV7-8 to TRBJ2-1; TRBD2 aligns across 8 bases. V dropped 5 bases and J dropped 11; count of bases not matched to a gene: 11. CDR1 and CDR2 from the germline V gene are SGHVS and FQNEAQ. This CDR3 has 14 residues. This chain's CDR3 is CASSTTSALVQQFF. CDR3 DNA: TGTGCCAGCAGCACGACTAGCGCCTTGGTGCAGCAGTTCTTC.

The chain is built from TRBV5-4 and TRBJ2-3; 8 nucleotides align to TRBD2. The CDR3 spans 15 residues. The J segment lost 12 bases and the V segment lost 4 bases, leaving 16 bases of the junction unmatched. Looked up from germline, CDR1 is SGHNT and CDR2 is YYREEE (reference sequence). CDR3 region: CASSPGGASHVLQYF. CDR3 bases: TGTGCCAGCAGCCCGGGAGGGGCCAGCCACGTACTCCAGTATTTT.

This chain uses TRBV5-6 with TRBJ2-4; D perhaps matches TRBD1 (5 bases). V was clipped by 0 bases and J by 3 bases, with 13 bases between them. The CDR3 spans 16 residues. Germline V gene lookup returns CDR1 SGHDT and CDR2 YYEEEE. The CDR3 nucleotides are TGTGCCAGCAGCTTGGTAGGGGCCCTAGGCAAAAACATTCAGTACTTC. This sequence encodes CASSLVGALGKNIQYF.

This chain joins TRBV30 and TRBJ2-7; 8 bases are a match to TRBD2. This CDR3 spans 12 amino acids. The germline CDR1 and CDR2 sequences are GTSNPN and SVGIG (reference sequence). J was trimmed by 3 bases and V by 7 bases; bases with no gene match: 5. Here the CDR3 reads CASTGGGYEQYF. The CDR3 coding sequence is TGTGCCTCGACGGGGGGGGGCTACGAGCAGTACTTC.

The chain has TRBV29-1 and TRBJ1-1; 7 positions agree with TRBD1. From germline, CDR1 is SQVTM and CDR2 ANQGSEA. V was clipped by 7 bases and J by 0 bases; unmatched bases: 14. The CDR3 covers 16 residues. The CDR3 is CSANPTGTFMNTEAFF. The CDR3 DNA follows: TGCAGCGCCAACCCGACAGGGACCTTCATGAACACTGAAGCTTTCTTT.

The chain has TRBV25-1 and TRBJ2-7; 7 nucleotides line up with TRBD1. Germline V gives CDR1 MGHDK, CDR2 SYGVNS. The CDR3 runs 17 residues. After removal of 9 bases from V and 2 bases from J, the junction contained 19 bases not matched to a gene. For the CDR3, the DNA is TGTGCCAGGGAAACCGGGACAGCAGTAGAAATGGCCTACGAGCAGTACTTC. Protein product: CARETGTAVEMAYEQYF.

The chain joins TRBV5-1 to TRBJ1-1; D is unclear. Germline assignment: CDR1 SGHRS and CDR2 YFSETQ. V gave up 4 bases and J gave up 14 bases, with 24 bases separating them. The CDR3 is 14 residues long. For the CDR3, the DNA is TGCGCCAGCAGCGAGGACCTCTTCAGGTTTCTAGCCTTCTTT. Residues: CASSEDLFRFLAFF. Variable domain in full (rest from reference TRBV5-1 and TRBJ1-1): KAGVTQTPRYLIKTRGQQVTLSCSPISGHRSVSWYQQTPGQGLQFLFEYFSETQRNKGNFPGRFSGRQFSNSRSEMNVSTLELGDSALYLCASSEDLFRFLAFFGQGTRLTVV.

V usage is TRBV2 and J usage is TRBJ1-1, with D perhaps TRBD1 (6 bases). Trimming shortened V by 4 bases and J by 0 bases, and 15 bases separated the two germline ends. Germline V gene lookup returns CDR1 SNHLY and CDR2 FYNNEI. The CDR3 is 16 residues long. CDR3 amino acids: CASSGPSDRVNTEAFF. The CDR3, as DNA: TGTGCCAGCAGTGGCCCCTCGGACAGAGTGAACACTGAAGCTTTCTTT.

To note about this clone: Germline is not matched at one junction end, which may reflect a read error. The chain couples TRBV7-7 to TRBJ2-3; 10 bases fit TRBD1. The CDR3 covers 15 residues. Germline CDR1 SSHAT, CDR2 FNYEAQ (reference sequence). This CDR3 reads CASSVGQGVTDTQYF. CDR3 sequence (DNA): TGTGCTAGCAGCGTCGGACAGGGGGTAACAGATACGCAGTATTTT.

CDR3 coding DNA: TGTGCCAGTAGTATGAAGACAGGGAGGATCGTTTGGGAAACAAATCAGCCCCAGCATTTT. Its translation: CASSMKTGRIVWETNQPQHF. The chain recombines TRBV19 with TRBJ1-5, with TRBD1 identical over 7 bases. V lost 3 bases to trimming and J lost 4 bases; unmatched junction nucleotides: 21. CDR1 and CDR2 (germline): LNHDA, SQIVND (reference sequence). The CDR3 has 20 amino acids.

The chain joins TRBV5-1 to TRBJ1-1; weak D call: TRBD1 (5 bases). V lost 4 bases and J lost 0, with 13 bases in between. The CDR3 runs 15 residues. Per the germline V gene, CDR1 is SGHRS and CDR2 is YFSETQ. The CDR3 sequence: CASSPGGEMNTEAFF. The CDR3, as DNA: TGCGCCAGCAGCCCCGGGGGAGAGATGAACACTGAAGCTTTCTTT.

The J gene is TRBJ2-5, the V gene TRBV7-2, with TRBD1 matching 9 bases. Trimming removed 2 bases from V and 1 base from J; junction bases left unmatched: 11. The CDR3 is 18 residues long. CDR1 and CDR2 (germline): SGHTA, FQGNSA. CDR3 coding DNA: TGTGCCAGCAGCTTATTTGACAGGGGGAGAGGGCTCCAAGAGACCCAGTACTTC. Translating gives CASSLFDRGRGLQETQYF.

This clone was found a few times. CDR3 sequence (DNA): TGTGCCTCGGGACAGCTTCTTACCAACGTCCTGACTTTC. Translation gives CASGQLLTNVLTF. J is TRBJ2-6 and V is TRBV6-1, with TRBD1 identical over 7 bases. Germline V lookup: CDR1 MNHNS, CDR2 SASEGT. The ends lost 11 bases at V and 8 bases at J; junction bases unmatched: 9. The CDR3 length is 13 residues.

The chain couples TRBV10-3 to TRBJ2-1, with 7 bases fitting TRBD2. In germline, CDR1 is ENHRY, CDR2 SYGVKD. Unmatched junction bases numbered 6, after V lost 10 bases and J lost 0 bases. This CDR3 contains 14 residues. CDR3 in DNA: TGTGCCACCCGAGGGAGGGACTCCTACAATGAGCAGTTCTTC. Amino acid sequence: CATRGRDSYNEQFF.

The V gene is TRBV9, the J gene TRBJ1-2, with TRBD1 matching over 7 bases. The CDR3 spans 15 residues. Losses at the gene ends were 3 bases for V and 0 bases for J; bases not matched to a gene: 5. The germline CDR1 and CDR2 sequences are SGDLS and YYNGEE. CDR3 protein: CASSGDSSTNYGYTF. The CDR3 DNA reads as TGTGCCAGCAGCGGGGACAGCTCAACTAACTATGGCTACACCTTC.

To note about this clone: The same CDR3 can be traced to other DNA sequences in this sample. The chain joins TRBV5-1 to TRBJ2-3, with 10 bases matching TRBD2. The V and J ends lost 1 base and 0 bases, in that order; junction bases with no gene match: 5. The CDR3 sequence is 17 residues long. Germline lookup yields CDR1 SGHRS and CDR2 YFSETQ. The DNA of the CDR3 is TGCGCCAGCAGCTTGATAAGCGGGGGGGCTAGCACAGATACGCAGTATTTT. Translation: CASSLISGGASTDTQYF.

This clone came up once. The gene calls are TRBV9 and TRBJ2-7, with 8 bases fitting TRBD1. V lost 4 bases, J lost 5 bases, and 8 bases stayed unmatched. CDR3 size: 14 residues. CDR1 is SGDLS and CDR2 is YYNGEE in the germline V gene. The CDR3 loop is CASSPRTGYNEQYF. CDR3 nucleotides: TGTGCCAGCAGCCCCCGGACAGGGTACAACGAGCAGTACTTC.

The chain has TRBV7-2 and TRBJ2-7; 16 bases line up with TRBD2. The CDR3 totals 17 residues. The J segment lost 6 bases and the V segment lost 4 bases, leaving 9 bases of the junction unmatched. Per germline, CDR1 SGHTA and CDR2 FQGNSA. CDR3: CASSSVPGLAGGLEQYF. Here the CDR3 DNA reads TGTGCCAGCAGCTCTGTCCCGGGACTAGCGGGGGGGCTCGAGCAGTACTTC.

This chain joins TRBV27 and TRBJ1-4; 10 bases are a match to TRBD1. The germline V gene has CDR1 MNHEY and CDR2 SMNVEV (reference sequence). The V and J ends lost 8 bases and 5 bases, in that order; junction bases with no gene match: 2. The CDR3 consists of 13 residues. The CDR3 coding sequence is TGTGCCAGCGGGGGACAGGGGAATGAAAAACTGTTTTTT. It encodes CASGGQGNEKLFF.

V is TRBV7-8 and J is TRBJ1-5, with D possibly being TRBD1 (6 bases). V lost 5 bases, J lost 0 bases, and 23 bases lay in between. This CDR3 has 19 amino acids. In germline, CDR1 is SGHVS, CDR2 FQNEAQ. The CDR3 here is CASSPSGTQYRLSNQPQHF. The CDR3 DNA reads as TGTGCCAGCAGCCCCTCCGGGACACAGTATAGGCTTAGCAATCAGCCCCAGCATTTT. Full variable domain (missing parts from reference TRBV7-8 and TRBJ1-5): GAGVSQSPRYKVAKRGQDVALRCDPISGHVSLFWYQQALGQGPEFLTYFQNEAQLDKSGLPSDRFFAERPEGSVSTLKIQRTQQEDSAVYLCASSPSGTQYRLSNQPQHFGDGTRLSIL.

Points on this clone: A read error may produce the germline difference seen at one junction end. This chain connects TRBV11-2 to TRBJ2-7; TRBD1 might be the D (5 bases). The CDR3 covers 15 residues. From germline, CDR1 is SGHAT and CDR2 FQNNGV. CDR3 in amino acids: CASSFGAASSYGQYF. As DNA, the CDR3 is TGTGCCAGCAGCTTTGGGGCCGCGAGCTCCTACGGGCAGTACTTC.

V usage is TRBV7-8 and J usage is TRBJ2-1; D might be TRBD1 (5 bases). V lost 1 base, J lost 5 bases, and 9 bases lay in between. This CDR3 has 14 amino acids. Per germline, CDR1 SGHVS and CDR2 FQNEAQ. The CDR3 is CASSLVGRDNEQFF. The CDR3 nucleotides are TGTGCCAGCAGCTTAGTAGGCAGGGACAATGAGCAGTTCTTC.

The genes are TRBV30 and TRBJ1-1; TRBD1 agrees at 7 bases. Germline values: CDR1 GTSNPN, CDR2 SVGIG (reference sequence). Trimming at V came to 1 base and at J to 3 bases, leaving 11 bases not matched to a gene. The CDR3 has 16 residues. This CDR3 is CAWSASNRGSYTEAFF. Here the CDR3 DNA reads TGTGCCTGGAGTGCCTCAAACAGGGGAAGTTACACTGAAGCTTTCTTT.

The rearrangement uses TRBV9 and TRBJ2-6, with 8 nucleotides matching TRBD1. V lost 2 bases, J lost 0 bases, and 10 bases stayed unmatched. Germline V CDR1 and CDR2: SGDLS, YYNGEE. There are 19 residues in the CDR3. DNA for the CDR3: TGTGCCAGCAGCGTCGGACAGGGAGGCGGGTCCTCTGGGGCCAACGTCCTGACTTTC. This encodes CASSVGQGGGSSGANVLTF.